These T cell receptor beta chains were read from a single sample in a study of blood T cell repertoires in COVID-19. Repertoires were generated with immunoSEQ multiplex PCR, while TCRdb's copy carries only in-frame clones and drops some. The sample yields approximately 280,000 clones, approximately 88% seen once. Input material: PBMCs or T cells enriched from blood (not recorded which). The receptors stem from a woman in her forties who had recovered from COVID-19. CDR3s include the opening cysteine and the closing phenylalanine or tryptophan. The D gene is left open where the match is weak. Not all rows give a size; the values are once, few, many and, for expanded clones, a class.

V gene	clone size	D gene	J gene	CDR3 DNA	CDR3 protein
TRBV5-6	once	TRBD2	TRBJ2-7	TGTGCCAGCACCGGGACTAGCGGGGCTCACGAGCAGTACTTC	CASTGTSGAHEQYF
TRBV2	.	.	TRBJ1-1	TGTGCCAGCAGCAAATCACAAAACCCCAACACTGAAGCTTTCTTT	CASSKSQNPNTEAFF
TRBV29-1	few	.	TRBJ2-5	TGCAGCGGTAAAAGACTAGTACAAGAGACCCAGTACTTC	CSGKRLVQETQYF
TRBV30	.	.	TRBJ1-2	TGTGCCTGGAGTTCGGCAGTGCCGGGCTATGGCTACACCTTC	CAWSSAVPGYGYTF
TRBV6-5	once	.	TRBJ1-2	TGTGCCACCTCCATTCAAGCCAACTATGGCTACACCTTC	CATSIQANYGYTF
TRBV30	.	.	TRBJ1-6	TGTGCCTGGGGCGGTAATTCACCCCTCCACTTT	CAWGGNSPLHF
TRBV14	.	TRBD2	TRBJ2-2	TGTGCCAGCAGGATGTCAGCGGGAGTGGTCACCGGGGAGCTGTTTTTT	CASRMSAGVVTGELFF
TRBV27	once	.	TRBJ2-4	TGTGCCAGCAGCCCGCAGGGGCGTTCCAAAAACATTCAGTACTTC	CASSPQGRSKNIQYF
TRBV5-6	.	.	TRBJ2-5	TGTGCCAGCAGCTTTTATAGCGGAGCTCAAGAGACCCAGTACTTC	CASSFYSGAQETQYF
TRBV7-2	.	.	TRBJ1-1	TGTGCCAGCAGCTTAGCCCAATTCATGAACACTGAAGCTTTCTTT	CASSLAQFMNTEAFF
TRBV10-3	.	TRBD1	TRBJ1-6	TGTGCCATCAGGCCCGGGACAGGGAGGTCACCCCTCCACTTT	CAIRPGTGRSPLHF
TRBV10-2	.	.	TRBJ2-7	TGCGCCAGCAGCGTCAGCGCTAGCTCCTACGAGCAGTACTTC	CASSVSASSYEQYF
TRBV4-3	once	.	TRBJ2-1	TGCGCCAGCAGCCAAGAGTCGAGAGGTAGTGAGCAGTTCTTC	CASSQESRGSEQFF
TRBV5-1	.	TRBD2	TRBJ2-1	TGCGCCAGCAGCGTACGGACTAGCGGCCCCCTCTCCAATGAGCAGTTCTTC	CASSVRTSGPLSNEQFF
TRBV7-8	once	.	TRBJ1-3	TGTGCCAGCAGCCGGGACATTCCCTCTGGAAACACCATATATTTT	CASSRDIPSGNTIYF
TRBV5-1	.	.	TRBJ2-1	TGCGCCAGCAGCTTGGTACTATCGGACAATGAGCAGTTCTTC	CASSLVLSDNEQFF
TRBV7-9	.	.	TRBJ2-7	TGTGCCAGCAGCTTAGGCCAGGGTAACTACGAGCAGTACTTC	CASSLGQGNYEQYF
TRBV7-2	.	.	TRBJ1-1	TGTGTTACGCGTTATCAGGTATCCACTGAAGCTTTCTTT	CVTRYQVSTEAFF
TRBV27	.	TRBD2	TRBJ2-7	TGTGCCAGCAGCCTTAGCGGGAGCTCCTACGAGCAGTACTTC	CASSLSGSSYEQYF
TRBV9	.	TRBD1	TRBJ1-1	TGTGCCAGCAGCGTAGAGGGACAGGGTTCCACGGCTTTCTTT	CASSVEGQGSTAFF